The entry that follows covers one T cell receptor beta chain sequence. The antigen remains unidentified. Assay: immunoSEQ multiplex PCR; the TCRdb copy retains only in-frame clones and omits some. The sample shows over 25,000 clones, none of them appearing just once. The data were taken from a study of T cells after posttransplantation cyclophosphamide. This CDR3 region has 16 residues. Germline V gene data show CDR1 as MDHEN and CDR2 as SYDVKM. The junction had 5 bases not matched to a gene; V was cut back by 5 bases and J by 3 bases. Findings and caveats of the study: Tissue-infiltrating T cells from skin or gut overlapped little with blood T cells. Recipient CMV seropositivity and CMV reactivation strongly tracked TRB clonality. Donor CD8+ memory clones often dominated recipient blood repertoires at later times.

This clonotype originated in a woman aged 55-69 years in good health, CMV-negative, and a related stem cell transplant donor. This sequence joins TRBV28 and TRBJ1-5; 12 positions match TRBD1. Material for sequencing was PBMCs. The CDR3 bases are TGTGCCAGCAGTCCAGGGACAGGGGGCTACAATCAGCCCCAGCATTTT. It translates to CASSPGTGGYNQPQHF.